A selection of T cell receptor beta chains follows, all from one sample in a study of blood T cell repertoires in COVID-19. Profiled with immunoSEQ multiplex PCR; TCRdb holds only in-frame clones, not every one. The sample includes under 200,000 clones, about 88% of them seen just once. Source material: PBMCs or T cells enriched from blood (not recorded which). These receptors all stem from a woman between 40 and 50 years old in a cohort exposed to, infected with or recovered from COVID-19 (not recorded which). The conserved cysteine and the conserved F or W are not part of the CDR3 here. Size is stated for part of the rows, as once, few or many counts, or as a class when the clone is expanded.

>TRBV9|NA|TRBJ1-6
ASSAGQYNSPLH
>TRBV5-4|NA|TRBJ1-3
ASSLGEFSSGNTIY
>TRBV27|NA|TRBJ2-2
ASSLREREGSTGELF
>TRBV10-2|NA|TRBJ1-5
ASSVDRGRFQPQH
>TRBV10-3|NA|TRBJ1-1
AISEYGGRNTEAF
>TRBV4-1|few|TRBJ2-7
ASSQEPGLAGHEQY
>TRBV27|once|TRBJ1-4
ASSLKHIGTGMNEKLF
>TRBV4-1|NA|TRBJ1-6
ASSRTGGGYNSPLH
>TRBV7-9|NA|TRBJ1-2
ASSFPRTGFGYT
>TRBV12-3/TRBV12-4|NA|TRBJ1-2
ASSLRTGVGYT
>TRBV6-5|NA|TRBJ1-4
ASSLYRVSGNEKLF
>TRBV3-1/TRBV3-2|NA|TRBJ2-7
ASSESLGTASYEQY